The T cell receptor beta chain under discussion was sequenced for a study of T cells in Graves' hyperthyroidism and ophthalmopathy. As for the study in general: Peripheral blood was collected at initial diagnosis, before any treatment. Study-wide points: In the blood, most expanded thyroid clonotypes above 0.001 appeared as well.

Amplification of TCR beta CDR3 regions was performed using RNA transcripts as template. Using the HTBI primer set, a first-round RT-PCR was run on the TCR CDR3. TCRdb reprocessed the multiplex PCR reads with MiXCR, giving one entry per CDR3 protein. The table includes about 350,000 distinct CDR3 sequences, roughly 14% detected once. Recently diagnosed hyperthyroidism of less than 2 months' duration affected patients aged 18 to 65. The PBMCs were taken from less than 11 ml of fresh peripheral blood. V was pared by 7 bases and J by 6 bases, with 10 bases between. CDR1 is MDHEN, CDR2 SYDVKM, per germline. There are 11 residues in the CDR3. The table lists this clonotype with many counts. Its cognate antigen is unknown.

The origin of this receptor is a woman in her thirties with Graves' hyperthyroidism. The specimen was blood. The chain uses TRBV28 and TRBJ2-7; a possible D gene is TRBD2 (7 bases). The CDR3 reads CASTGGGEQYF. DNA for the CDR3: TGTGCCAGCACGGGGGGCGGCGAGCAGTACTTC. The full variable domain, its missing parts supplied by reference TRBV28 and TRBJ2-7, is DVKVTQSSRYLVKRTGEKVFLECVQDMDHENMFWYRQDPGLGLRLIYFSYDVKMKEKGDIPEGYSVSREKKERFSLILESASTNQTSMYLCASTGGGEQYFGPGTRLTVT.